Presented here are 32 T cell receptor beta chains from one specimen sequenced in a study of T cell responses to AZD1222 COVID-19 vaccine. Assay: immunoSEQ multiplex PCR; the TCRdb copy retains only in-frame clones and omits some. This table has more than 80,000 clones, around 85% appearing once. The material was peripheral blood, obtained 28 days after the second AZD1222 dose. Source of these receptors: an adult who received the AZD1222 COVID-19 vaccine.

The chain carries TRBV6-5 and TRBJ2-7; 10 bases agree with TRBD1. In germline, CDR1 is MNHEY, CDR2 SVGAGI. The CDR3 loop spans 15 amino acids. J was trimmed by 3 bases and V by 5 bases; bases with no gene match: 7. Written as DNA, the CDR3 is TGTGCCAGCAGTATCCGGGACAGGGGTGGCTACGAGCAGTACTTC. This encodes CASSIRDRGGYEQYF.

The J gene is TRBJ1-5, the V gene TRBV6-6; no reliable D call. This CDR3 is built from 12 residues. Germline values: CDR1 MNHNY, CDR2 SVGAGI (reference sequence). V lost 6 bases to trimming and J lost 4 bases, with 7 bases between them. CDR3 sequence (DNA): TGTGCCAGCAGGGCTCAAAATCAGCCCCAGCATTTT. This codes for CASRAQNQPQHF.

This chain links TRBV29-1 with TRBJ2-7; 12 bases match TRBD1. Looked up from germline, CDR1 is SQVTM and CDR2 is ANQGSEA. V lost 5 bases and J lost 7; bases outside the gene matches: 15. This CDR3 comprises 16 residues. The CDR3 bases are TGCAGCGTTCTCGGGACCCCGGGACAGGGGGCTGAGGAGCAGTACTTC. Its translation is CSVLGTPGQGAEEQYF.

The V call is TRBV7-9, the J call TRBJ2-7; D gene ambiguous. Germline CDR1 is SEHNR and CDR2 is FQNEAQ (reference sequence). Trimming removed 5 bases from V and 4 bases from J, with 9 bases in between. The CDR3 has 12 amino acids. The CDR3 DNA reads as TGTGCCAGCAGCCCGGGCAATTACGAGCAGTACTTC. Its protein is CASSPGNYEQYF.

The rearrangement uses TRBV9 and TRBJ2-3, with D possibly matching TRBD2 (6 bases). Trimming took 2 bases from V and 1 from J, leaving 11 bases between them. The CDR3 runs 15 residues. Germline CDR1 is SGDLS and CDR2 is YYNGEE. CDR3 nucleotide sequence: TGTGCCAGCAGCGTGGAGCCGGGGGGCACAGATACGCAGTATTTT. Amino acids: CASSVEPGGTDTQYF.

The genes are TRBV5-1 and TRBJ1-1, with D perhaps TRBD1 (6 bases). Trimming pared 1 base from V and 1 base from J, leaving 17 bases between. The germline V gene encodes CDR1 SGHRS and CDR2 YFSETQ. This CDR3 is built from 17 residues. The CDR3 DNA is TGCGCCAGCAGCTTGAGCCTCCGACAGGACGCGAACACTGAAGCTTTCTTT. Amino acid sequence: CASSLSLRQDANTEAFF.

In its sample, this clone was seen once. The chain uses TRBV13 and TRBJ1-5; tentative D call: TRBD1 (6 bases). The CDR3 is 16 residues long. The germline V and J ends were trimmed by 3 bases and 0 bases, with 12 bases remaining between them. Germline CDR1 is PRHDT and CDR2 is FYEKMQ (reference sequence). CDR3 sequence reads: CASSLGRGGSNQPQHF. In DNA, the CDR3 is TGTGCCAGCAGCTTGGGAAGGGGGGGTAGCAATCAGCCCCAGCATTTT.

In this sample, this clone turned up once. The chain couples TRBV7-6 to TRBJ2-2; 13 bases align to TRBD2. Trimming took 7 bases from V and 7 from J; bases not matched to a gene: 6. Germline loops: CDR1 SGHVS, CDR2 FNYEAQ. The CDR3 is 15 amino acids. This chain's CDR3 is CASTGTSGIDGELFF. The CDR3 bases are TGTGCCAGCACCGGGACTAGCGGGATTGACGGGGAGCTGTTTTTT.

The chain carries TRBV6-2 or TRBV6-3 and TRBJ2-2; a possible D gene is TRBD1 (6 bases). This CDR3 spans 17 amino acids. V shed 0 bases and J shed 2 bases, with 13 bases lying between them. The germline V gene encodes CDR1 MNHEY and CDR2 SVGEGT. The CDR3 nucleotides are TGTGCCAGCAGTTACTCGATAACAGGGTCAAACACCGGGGAGCTGTTTTTT. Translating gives CASSYSITGSNTGELFF.

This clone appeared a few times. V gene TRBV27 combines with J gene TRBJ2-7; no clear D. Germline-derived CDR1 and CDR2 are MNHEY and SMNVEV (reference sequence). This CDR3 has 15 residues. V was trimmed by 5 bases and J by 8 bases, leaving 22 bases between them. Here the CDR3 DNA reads TGTGCCAGCAGTCCCGACTTTGGGCAGACGACCAAGCAGTACTTC. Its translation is CASSPDFGQTTKQYF.

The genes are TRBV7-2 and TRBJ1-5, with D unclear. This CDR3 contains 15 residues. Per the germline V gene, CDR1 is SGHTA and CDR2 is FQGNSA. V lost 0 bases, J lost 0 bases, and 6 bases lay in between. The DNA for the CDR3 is TGTGCCAGCAGCTTAGCCCGAAATAGCAATCAGCCCCAGCATTTT. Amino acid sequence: CASSLARNSNQPQHF.

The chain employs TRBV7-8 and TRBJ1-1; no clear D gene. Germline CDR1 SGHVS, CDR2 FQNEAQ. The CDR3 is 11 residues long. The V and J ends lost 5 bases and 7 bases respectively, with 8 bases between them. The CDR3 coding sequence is TGTGCCAGCAGCCCCCTTCTTGAAGCTTTCTTT. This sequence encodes CASSPLLEAFF.

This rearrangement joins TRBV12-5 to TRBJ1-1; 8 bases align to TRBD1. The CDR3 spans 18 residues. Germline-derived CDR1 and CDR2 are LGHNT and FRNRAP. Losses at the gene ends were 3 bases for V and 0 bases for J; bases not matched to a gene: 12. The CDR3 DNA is TGTGCTAGTGGTTTTTTTCTGACAGGGGATAACATGAACACTGAAGCTTTCTTT. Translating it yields CASGFFLTGDNMNTEAFF.

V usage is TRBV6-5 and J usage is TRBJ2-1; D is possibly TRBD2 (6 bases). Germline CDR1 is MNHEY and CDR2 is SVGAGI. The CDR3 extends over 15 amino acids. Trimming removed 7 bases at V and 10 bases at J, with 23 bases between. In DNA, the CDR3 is TGTGCCAGCATGGATGTGAGCCGGGGGTCTTGGGAGCAGTTCTTC. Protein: CASMDVSRGSWEQFF.

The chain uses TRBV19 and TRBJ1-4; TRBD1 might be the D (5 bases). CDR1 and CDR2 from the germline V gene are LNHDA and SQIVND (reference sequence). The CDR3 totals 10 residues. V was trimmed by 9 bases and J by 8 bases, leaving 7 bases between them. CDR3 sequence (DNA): TGTGCCAGCGGGGGGGAAAAACTGTTTTTT. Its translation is CASGGEKLFF. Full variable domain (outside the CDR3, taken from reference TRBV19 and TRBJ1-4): DGGITQSPKYLFRKEGQNVTLSCEQNLNHDAMYWYRQDPGQGLRLIYYSQIVNDFQKGDIAEGYSVSREKKESFPLTVTSAQKNPTAFYLCASGGEKLFFGSGTQLSVL.

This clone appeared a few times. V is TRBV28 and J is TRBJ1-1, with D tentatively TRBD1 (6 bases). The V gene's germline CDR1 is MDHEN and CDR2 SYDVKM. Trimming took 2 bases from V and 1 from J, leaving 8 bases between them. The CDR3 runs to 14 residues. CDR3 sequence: CASSLQGTNTEAFF. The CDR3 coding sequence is TGTGCCAGCAGTTTACAGGGGACGAACACTGAAGCTTTCTTT.

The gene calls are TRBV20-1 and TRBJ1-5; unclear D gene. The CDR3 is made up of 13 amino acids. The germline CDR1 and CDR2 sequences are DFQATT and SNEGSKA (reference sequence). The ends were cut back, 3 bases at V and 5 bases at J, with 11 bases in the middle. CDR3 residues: CSASEGNYQPQHF. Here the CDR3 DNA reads TGCAGTGCTAGTGAGGGAAACTATCAGCCCCAGCATTTT.

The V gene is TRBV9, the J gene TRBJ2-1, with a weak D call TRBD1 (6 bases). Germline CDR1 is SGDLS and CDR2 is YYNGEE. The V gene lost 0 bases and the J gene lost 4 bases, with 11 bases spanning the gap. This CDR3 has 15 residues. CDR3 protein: CASSVGQVMYNEQFF. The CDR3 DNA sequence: TGTGCCAGCAGCGTAGGACAGGTGATGTACAATGAGCAGTTCTTC.

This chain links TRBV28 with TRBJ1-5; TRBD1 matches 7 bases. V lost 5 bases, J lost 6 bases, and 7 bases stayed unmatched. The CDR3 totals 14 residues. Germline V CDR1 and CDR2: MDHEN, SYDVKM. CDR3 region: CASSPRQGGQPQHF. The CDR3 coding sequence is TGTGCCAGCAGTCCGCGTCAGGGGGGTCAGCCCCAGCATTTT.

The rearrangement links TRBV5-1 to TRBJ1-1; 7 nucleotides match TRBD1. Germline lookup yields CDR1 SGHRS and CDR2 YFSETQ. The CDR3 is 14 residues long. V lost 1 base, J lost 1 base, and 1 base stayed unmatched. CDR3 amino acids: CASSLTGANTEAFF. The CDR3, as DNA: TGCGCCAGCAGCTTGACAGGGGCGAACACTGAAGCTTTCTTT.

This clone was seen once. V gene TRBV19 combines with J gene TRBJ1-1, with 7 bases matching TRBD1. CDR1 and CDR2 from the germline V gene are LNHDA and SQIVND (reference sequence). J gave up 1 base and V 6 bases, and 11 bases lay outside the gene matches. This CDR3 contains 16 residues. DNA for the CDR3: TGTGCCAGTAGCCCGTCCACGAACAGGGGGAACACTGAAGCTTTCTTT. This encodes CASSPSTNRGNTEAFF.

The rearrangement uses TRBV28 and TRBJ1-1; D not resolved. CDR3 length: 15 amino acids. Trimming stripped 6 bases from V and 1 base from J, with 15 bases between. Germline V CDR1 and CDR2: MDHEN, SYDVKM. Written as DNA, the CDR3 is TGTGCCAGCAGGGTCTCGTGGACGGAGAACACTGAAGCTTTCTTT. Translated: CASRVSWTENTEAFF.

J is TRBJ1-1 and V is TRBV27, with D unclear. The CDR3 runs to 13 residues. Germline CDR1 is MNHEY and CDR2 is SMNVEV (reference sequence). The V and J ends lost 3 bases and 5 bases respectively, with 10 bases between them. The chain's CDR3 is CASSFKGRTEAFF. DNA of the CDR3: TGTGCCAGCAGTTTCAAGGGTAGGACTGAAGCTTTCTTT.

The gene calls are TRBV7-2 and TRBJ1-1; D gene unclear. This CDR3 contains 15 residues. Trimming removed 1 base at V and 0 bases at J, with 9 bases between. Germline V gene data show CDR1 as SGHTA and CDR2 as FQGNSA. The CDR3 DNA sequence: TGTGCCAGCAGCTTAGAGAGTATTATGAACACTGAAGCTTTCTTT. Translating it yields CASSLESIMNTEAFF.

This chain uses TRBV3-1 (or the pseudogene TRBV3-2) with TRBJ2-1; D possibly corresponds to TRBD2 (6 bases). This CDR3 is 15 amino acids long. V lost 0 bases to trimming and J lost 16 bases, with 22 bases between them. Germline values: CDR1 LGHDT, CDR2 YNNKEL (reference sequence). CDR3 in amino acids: CASSQDLGGSRQIFF. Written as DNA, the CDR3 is TGTGCCAGCAGCCAAGATCTGGGGGGATCCAGGCAAATTTTCTTC.

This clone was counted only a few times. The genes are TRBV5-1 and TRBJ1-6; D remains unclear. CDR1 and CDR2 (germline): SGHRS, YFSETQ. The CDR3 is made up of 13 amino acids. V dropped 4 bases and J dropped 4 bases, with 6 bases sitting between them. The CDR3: CASSQTYNSPLHF. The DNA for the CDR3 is TGCGCCAGCAGCCAGACTTATAATTCACCCCTCCACTTT.

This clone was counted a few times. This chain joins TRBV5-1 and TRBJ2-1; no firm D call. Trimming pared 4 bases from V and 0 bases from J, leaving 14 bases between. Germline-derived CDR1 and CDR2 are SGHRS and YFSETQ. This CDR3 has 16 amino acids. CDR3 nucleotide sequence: TGCGCCAGCAGCGCCCTACAGCTGAGCTCCTACAATGAGCAGTTCTTC. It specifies CASSALQLSSYNEQFF. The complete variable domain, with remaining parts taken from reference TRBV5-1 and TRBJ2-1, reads KAGVTQTPRYLIKTRGQQVTLSCSPISGHRSVSWYQQTPGQGLQFLFEYFSETQRNKGNFPGRFSGRQFSNSRSEMNVSTLELGDSALYLCASSALQLSSYNEQFFGPGTRLTVL.

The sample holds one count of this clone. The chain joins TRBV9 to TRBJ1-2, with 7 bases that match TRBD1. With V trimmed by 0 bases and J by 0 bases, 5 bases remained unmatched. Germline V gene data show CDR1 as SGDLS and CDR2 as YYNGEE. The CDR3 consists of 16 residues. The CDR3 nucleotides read TGTGCCAGCAGCGTAGGGGGAGGGACAGCTAACTATGGCTACACCTTC. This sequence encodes CASSVGGGTANYGYTF.

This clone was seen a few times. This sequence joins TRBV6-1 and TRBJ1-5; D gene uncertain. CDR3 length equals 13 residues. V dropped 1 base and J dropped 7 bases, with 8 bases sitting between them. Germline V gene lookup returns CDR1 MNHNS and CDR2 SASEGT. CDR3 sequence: CASSEVGKQPQHF. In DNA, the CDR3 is TGTGCCAGCAGTGAAGTAGGGAAGCAGCCCCAGCATTTT.

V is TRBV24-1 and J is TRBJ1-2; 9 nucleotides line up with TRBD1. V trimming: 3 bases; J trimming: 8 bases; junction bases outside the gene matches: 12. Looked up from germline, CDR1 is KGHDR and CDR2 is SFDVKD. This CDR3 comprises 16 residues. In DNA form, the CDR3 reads TGTGCCACCAGTGATCCTTCCGGGACAGGGATAGGAGGCTACACCTTC. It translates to CATSDPSGTGIGGYTF.

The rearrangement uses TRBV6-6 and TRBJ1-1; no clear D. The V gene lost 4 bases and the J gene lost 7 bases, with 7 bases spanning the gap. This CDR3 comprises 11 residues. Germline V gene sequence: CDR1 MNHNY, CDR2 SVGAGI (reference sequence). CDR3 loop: CASSFGGEAFF. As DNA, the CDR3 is TGTGCCAGCAGTTTCGGAGGTGAAGCTTTCTTT.

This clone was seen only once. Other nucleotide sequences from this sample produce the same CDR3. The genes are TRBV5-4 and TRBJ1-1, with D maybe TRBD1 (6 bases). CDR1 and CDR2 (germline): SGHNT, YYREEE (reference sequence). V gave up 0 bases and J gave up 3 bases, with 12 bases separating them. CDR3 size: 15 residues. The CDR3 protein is CASSLGQGLDTEAFF. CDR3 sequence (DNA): TGTGCCAGCAGCTTGGGGCAGGGGTTAGACACTGAAGCTTTCTTT.